A single sample is the source of the 7 T cell receptor beta chains below, sequenced in a study of low-dose radiotherapy and immunotherapy resistance in tumors. Time point indicated: after trial treatment. This sample's treatment: LDRT plus nivolumab, ipilimumab, low-dose cyclophosphamide and aspirin (RACIN trial). TRAV- and TRBV-specific primers were used for first-strand cDNA, which covered alpha and beta chains. TCRs were put through approximately 20 PCR cycles of amplification with Phusion. A constant-region primer and the V-primer adapter served as the primer pair. TCRdb ran MiXCR on the reads and lists one entry per CDR3 protein. The profile covers 95,000 to 100,000 distinct CDR3 sequences, with around 20% appearing a single time and approximately 4% taken by the ten largest. Sequencing used PBMCs, obtained after low-dose radiotherapy plus immunotherapy. The receptors were gathered from a male donor with prostate cancer.

This clonotype was detected ten times or more. This chain connects TRBV7-6 to TRBJ2-2; weak D call: TRBD1 (6 bases). Between the trimmed V and J ends, which lost 5 bases and 3 bases, there was a span of 22 bases. Germline CDR1 reads SGHVS; CDR2 reads FNYEAQ. CDR3 length equals 18 residues. CDR3 in amino acids: CASSLRRIGGDYTGELFF. CDR3 nucleotide sequence: TGTGCCAGCAGCCTTAGGCGTATAGGGGGAGACTACACCGGGGAGCTGTTTTTT.

This clonotype occurred many times. The genes are TRBV5-1 and TRBJ2-3; 7 nucleotides line up with TRBD1. The trim removed 0 bases at V and 1 base at J, leaving 5 bases unmatched. CDR1 is SGHRS, CDR2 YFSETQ, per germline. CDR3 length: 16 amino acids. The CDR3 region is CASSLEGQDGTDTQYF. Here the CDR3 DNA reads TGCGCCAGCAGCTTGGAAGGACAGGACGGCACAGATACGCAGTATTTT.

Comment on this clonotype: A read error likely explains this, since a far larger clone differs by one base. The chain has TRBV2 and TRBJ2-5; TRBD1 matches 8 bases. CDR3 size: 15 residues. Per the germline V gene, CDR1 is SNHLY and CDR2 is FYNNEI. The V and J ends lost 6 bases and 11 bases, in that order; junction bases with no gene match: 17. In DNA, the CDR3 is TGTGCCAGCAGGGCTGGACAGGGCACTTACAATGAGCAGTACTTC. Protein product: CASRAGQGTYNEQYF.

There are many counts of this clonotype. The chain uses TRBV6-6 and TRBJ2-3; 7 nucleotides agree with TRBD1. The J segment lost 1 base and the V segment lost 10 bases, leaving 2 bases of the junction unmatched. The CDR3 consists of 12 residues. Germline CDR1 is MNHNY and CDR2 is SVGAGI (reference sequence). This chain's CDR3 is CATGTGTDTQYF. The CDR3 DNA reads TGTGCCACCGGGACAGGCACAGATACGCAGTATTTT.

This clonotype appeared many times. The chain carries TRBV12-3 or TRBV12-4 and TRBJ2-1; 9 bases map to TRBD1. Losses at the gene ends were 7 bases for V and 8 bases for J; bases not matched to a gene: 12. The CDR3 extends over 15 amino acids. The CDR3 here is CASNPRDRESHEQFF. CDR3 nucleotides: TGTGCCAGCAACCCCCGGGACAGGGAATCCCATGAGCAGTTCTTC.

The sample holds many counts of this clonotype. The rearrangement joins TRBV5-1 to TRBJ2-1; D unresolved. CDR3 length: 12 residues. The germline V gene encodes CDR1 SGHRS and CDR2 YFSETQ. Trimming stripped 0 bases from V and 7 bases from J, with 5 bases between. The CDR3 spells CASSLAGNEQFF. CDR3 nucleotide sequence: TGCGCCAGCAGCTTGGCAGGTAATGAGCAGTTCTTC.

This clonotype was seen many times. The J gene is TRBJ1-1, the V gene TRBV5-4, with D hard to call. Trimming pared 4 bases from V and 1 base from J, leaving 5 bases between. Per germline, CDR1 SGHNT and CDR2 YYREEE (reference sequence). This CDR3 region has 12 residues. CDR3 region: CASSLRNTEAFF. The CDR3 DNA follows: TGTGCCAGCAGCCTCAGGAACACTGAAGCTTTCTTT.